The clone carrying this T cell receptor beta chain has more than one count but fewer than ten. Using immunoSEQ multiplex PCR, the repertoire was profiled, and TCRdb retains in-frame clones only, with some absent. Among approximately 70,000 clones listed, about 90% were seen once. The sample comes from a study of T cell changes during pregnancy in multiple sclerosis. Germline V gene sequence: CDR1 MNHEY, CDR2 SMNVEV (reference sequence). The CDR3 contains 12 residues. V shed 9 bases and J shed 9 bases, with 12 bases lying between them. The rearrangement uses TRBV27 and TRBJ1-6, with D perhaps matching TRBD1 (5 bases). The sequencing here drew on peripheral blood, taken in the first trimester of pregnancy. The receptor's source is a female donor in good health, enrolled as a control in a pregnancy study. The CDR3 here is CASTTGVSPLHF. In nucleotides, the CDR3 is TGTGCCAGTACTACAGGCGTTTCACCCCTCCACTTT.